One and the same sample provided the 4 T cell receptor beta chains below, sequenced in a study of T cell changes during pregnancy in multiple sclerosis. The protocol was immunoSEQ multiplex PCR, while the TCRdb copy is restricted to in-frame clones and leaves out a portion. In the table there are around 30,000 clones, around 90% of which are singletons. Source: CD4+ T cells from peripheral blood mononuclear cells, taken in the third trimester of pregnancy. The receptors derive from a female donor in good health, enrolled as a control in a pregnancy study.

This clone was counted a single time. The chain couples TRBV25-1 to TRBJ2-1; maybe TRBD1 (6 bases). CDR3 length: 14 amino acids. Germline CDR1 MGHDK, CDR2 SYGVNS. V lost 4 bases, J lost 4 bases, and 11 bases lay in between. The CDR3 bases are TGTGCCAGCAGTGGGGGGCCTCTATACAATGAGCAGTTCTTC. Translation: CASSGGPLYNEQFF. The entire variable domain, with the rest obtained from reference TRBV25-1 and TRBJ2-1, is as follows: EADIYQTPRYLVIGTGKKITLECSQTMGHDKMYWYQQDPGMELHLIHYSYGVNSTEKGDLSSESTVSRIRTEHFPLTLESARPSHTSQYLCASSGGPLYNEQFFGPGTRLTVL.

V is TRBV5-6 and J is TRBJ2-7, with 7 bases matching TRBD1. V shed 3 bases, J shed 4 bases, and the junction held 16 bases outside the gene matches. This CDR3 comprises 17 residues. The germline V gene encodes CDR1 SGHDT and CDR2 YYEEEE. DNA of the CDR3: TGTGCCAGCAGCTGTTTAGAGGGGGCGCGAACCTCTTACGAGCAGTACTTC. Protein sequence: CASSCLEGARTSYEQYF.

The chain recombines TRBV4-1 with TRBJ2-1; unclear D gene. The V and J ends lost 2 bases and 9 bases respectively, with 5 bases between them. The CDR3 is 11 residues long. Germline assignment: CDR1 MGHRA and CDR2 YSYEKL. Here the CDR3 reads CASSQHSEQFF. Here the CDR3 DNA reads TGCGCCAGCAGCCAACACAGTGAGCAGTTCTTC.

This rearrangement joins TRBV19 to TRBJ1-2; D is undetermined. CDR1 is LNHDA and CDR2 is SQIVND in the germline V gene (reference sequence). V lost 5 bases to trimming and J lost 0 bases, with 7 bases between them. This CDR3 is 13 amino acids long. This CDR3 is CASSDMTNYGYTF. CDR3 bases: TGTGCCAGTAGTGACATGACTAACTATGGCTACACCTTC. The whole variable domain, remainder taken from reference TRBV19 and TRBJ1-2, is DGGITQSPKYLFRKEGQNVTLSCEQNLNHDAMYWYRQDPGQGLRLIYYSQIVNDFQKGDIAEGYSVSREKKESFPLTVTSAQKNPTAFYLCASSDMTNYGYTFGSGTRLTVV.